This T cell receptor (beta chain) was found in a study of blood T cells in healthy people across ages (dated by TCRdb to 2015 to 2017). With respect to the entire study: In model experiments, template switching captured about one uniquely barcoded TCR beta cDNA molecule for every two T cells. For two donors (one aged 18 to 29 and one aged 80 or older), the study analyzed two additional independent replicas of 1 million unique cDNA reads from the same blood draw. Age-related changes in TCR beta repertoire diversity were measured in the study by deep sequencing normalized with unique cDNA molecular identifiers. Donors of different ages were randomly distributed across sequencing lanes to avoid experimental bias. The donors were divided into four age groups: young (average approximately 16 years), middle-aged (about 39), aged (roughly 66) and long-lived (nearly 85).

Libraries were prepared through 5' RACE. A second 7 to 11 cycle PCR used a sample-barcoded 5' primer and a J-beta primer mix. A unique molecular identifier was introduced onto each TCR beta cDNA molecule by a template-switch 5' adaptor carrying 12 random nucleotides. Each sample yielded at least 3 million CDR3-containing paired-end reads. All of the RNA was converted into first-strand cDNA using the Mint cDNA synthesis kit, with a TRBC-specific oligonucleotide serving as the primer. All cDNA was treated with uracil-DNA glycosylase and then went through a first 18-cycle PCR with the universal primers M1SS and BC2_uni_R. Under the source paper's analysis protocol: For normalization, 1 million high-quality reads were randomly selected from each sample, with every read carrying a distinct molecular identifier. Instead of being binned into consensus sequences, reads that shared molecular identifiers were thrown out. MiTCR, with a Q25 quality threshold and the strictest error-elimination algorithm, was used for CDR3 identification, clonotype clustering and error correction. A nonparametric unseen species model with Euler transformation was used to estimate a lower bound on total TCR beta diversity. The public sequencing data were trimmed at Q25 with fastp and processed into clonotypes with MiXCR by TCRdb, which kept only in-frame beta chains. Rows with one shared CDR3 protein collapse into an entry with the most common genes and DNA. In this record, the V and J calls reflect TCRdb's handling and not the investigators' own analysis. This sample lists some 1.8 million distinct CDR3 sequences; roughly two fifths were detected once. The ten biggest clones cover around 23% of the sample.

From the germline V gene (reference sequence), CDR1 is DFQATT and CDR2 is SNEGSKA. V was cut back by 4 bases and J by 1 base, leaving a gap of 6 bases between them. The CDR3 starts with the cysteine, ends with the phenylalanine, and has 12 residues. This entry keeps only the CDR3 DNA: 36 bases, framed from base 1. As regards this clonotype: Its cognate antigen has yet to be identified. No base qualities exist here, and no much larger clone lies one base off it.

The study at large found these results: Bulk unsorted PBMC profiling prevented conclusive comparison of naive and antigen-experienced compartments. Total diversity estimates from one million sequenced T cells were considered lower bounds and underestimates. Compared with the aged group, the long-lived group had more naive CD4+ T cells, fewer expanded clones and increased TCR diversity, a pattern suggesting age selection. The percentage of naive T cells measured by flow cytometry correlated strongly with observed TCR beta diversity. The CMV infection status of donors was not known, potentially confounding age-related changes in expanded clonotypes. As age increased, observed TCR beta diversity per million T cells dropped in a roughly linear way, and a significant reduction was already evident by age about 40.

The donors were some 39 Caucasian individuals from Russia, aged roughly 6 to 95 years, who were systemically healthy. Each donor gave about 9.7 milliliters of peripheral blood, drawn into EDTA-treated Vacutainer tubes. PBMCs were isolated by Ficoll-Paque density-gradient centrifugation, with at least 6 million obtained per sample. Trizol reagent was used to extract total RNA from the PBMCs, yielding at least 6 micrograms per sample. For every donor, an aliquot of PBMCs went through flow cytometry to measure the percentages of naive CD45RAhigh/CD27high T cells. Sequenced: blood. The sequence links TRBV20-1 to TRBJ2-3, with TRBD2 tentatively as D gene (6 bases match). The sequence was obtained from a human donor in good health. The CDR3 protein sequence reads: CSAKRGTDTQYF. The nucleotides read TGCAGTGCTAAGCGGGGCACAGATACGCAGTATTTT.